The present TCR beta chain was sequenced within a study of blood T cell repertoires in COVID-19 (dated by TCRdb to about 2020). Study-wide context: Samples from collaborators originated in the United States, Italy and Spain and spanned both the acute and convalescent phases of COVID-19. The material from the prospective study consisted of cDNA or gDNA derived from T cells, B-cell-depleted T cells, or PBMCs. Deeply sampled blood TCRbeta repertoires from subjects exposed to, actively infected with, or recovered from COVID-19 were included in the dataset. Nearly every sample came with metadata listing a de-identified subject ID, COVID-19 status, age in years and sex. Where available, HLA class I and class II types were taken from metadata supplied by the sample provider and were not determined by assay-based typing. The samples were drawn from the first 160 participants of the ongoing ImmuneRACE study and from over 950 subjects provided by 6 global collaborators. The repertoires were released in a freely available public database meant as a resource for research on the immune response to SARS-CoV-2. Overall results and qualifications from the work: The quantity of clinical and demographic metadata differed by source and by participant and was supplied without curation.

Enrolling through a virtual design, the prospective study's participants ranged in age from roughly 18 to 89 years and lived across roughly 23 United States geographic areas. In the prospective study, participants were assigned to cohorts based on the clinical history participants reported in a screening survey and a study questionnaire. Recovered participants in ImmuneRACE Cohort 3 were defined by two consecutive negative NP/OP PCR tests, clearance by a healthcare professional, or resolution of symptoms. Mobile phlebotomists in the prospective study collected whole blood, serum and a nasopharyngeal or oropharyngeal swab from every participant. Participants in the prospective study had the option to provide additional blood draws and questionnaires over an approximately two-month period. Before DNA extraction, blood samples from the prospective study were shipped at room temperature or frozen.

Germline trimming amounts to 10 bases on V and 6 bases on J, with 5 as the count of junction bases outside the gene matches. CDR3 length: 13 amino acids, cysteine to phenylalanine. Only the CDR3 region is kept as DNA, spanning 39 bases read in frame from base 1. Looking up the germline V gene yields CDR1 ENHRY and CDR2 SYGVKD. The sample holds a few counts of this clone. Its antigen remains unidentified. No quality values exist for individual bases; no much larger clone is one base distant. The immunoSEQ Assay, a bias-controlled multiplex PCR, was used to amplify TCRbeta CDR3 regions from genomic DNA. Processing in the source paper ran as follows. Nucleated cell counts per sample were estimated from amplification of reference gene primers within the assay. To quantify the absolute abundance of each unique TCRbeta CDR3 rearrangement, sequence reads were collapsed and filtered. For each sample, productive Simpson clonality was calculated as the square root of Simpson's diversity index across productive rearrangements. TCRdb carries this immuneACCESS record with in-frame sequences only. Its versions omit some clonotypes, under half of them owing to an unresolved V gene in the studies checked, with the rest unexplained. For V, J and clone size, that table is used; D and trimming come from the DNA. The sample table lists about 200,000 clones, about 90% of them with a count of one. About 1.3% of the sample belongs to the ten largest clones.

Sequences were obtained from PBMCs or T cells enriched from blood (not recorded which). Here the chain combines TRBV10-3 and TRBJ2-2; 10 bases in between match TRBD1. The sequence was collected from a man younger than 45 who had recovered from COVID-19. The sequence in DNA is TGTGCCACCCGGACAGGGGGTCCCGGGGAGCTGTTTTTT. Translated, it gives CATRTGGPGELFF.